Below, one T cell receptor (beta chain) is given with its context. The V end lost 4 bases, the J end lost 3 bases, and 15 bases lay between the germline ends. The CDR3 sequence is 15 residues long. CDR1 and CDR2 from the germline V gene are MGHRA and YSYEKL. The source of the sample is a study of control samples from healthy donors and cancer patients. Repertoires were generated with immunoSEQ multiplex PCR, while TCRdb's copy carries only in-frame clones and drops some. The sample yields some 28,000 clones, 79% seen once. This receptor was identified in a man between 60 and 75 years old with head and neck cancer. The chain recombines TRBV4-1 with TRBJ1-2; no clear D gene. Sequencing was done on a sample of PBMCs. The CDR3 DNA is TGCGCCAGCAGCCTCTACGCCCCGCCTGACTATGGCTACACCTTC. Translation: CASSLYAPPDYGYTF.